These 21 T cell receptor beta chains originate from one sample sequenced in a study of cytomegalovirus exposure and HLA in healthy donors. PCR employed 60 Vbeta and 13 Jbeta primers. The protocol was immunoSEQ multiplex PCR, while the TCRdb copy is restricted to in-frame clones and leaves out a portion. Of over 80,000 clones listed, roughly two thirds are singletons. Sequenced material: PBMCs. These receptors came from a man aged 40-49 years in good health and CMV-seronegative.

The chain recombines TRBV5-1 with TRBJ2-5; weak D call: TRBD2 (6 bases). This CDR3 has 16 amino acids. V lost 1 base and J lost 4, with 17 bases in between. The V gene's germline CDR1 is SGHRS and CDR2 YFSETQ. The DNA of the CDR3 is TGCGCCAGCAGCTTGCATCTGGGGGGTGAGGCAGAGACCCAGTACTTC. Encoded protein: CASSLHLGGEAETQYF.

This clone has more than one count but fewer than ten. This rearrangement joins TRBV19 to TRBJ1-4; 7 bases line up with TRBD1. The CDR3 loop spans 13 amino acids. CDR1 is LNHDA, CDR2 SQIVND, per germline (reference sequence). V lost 4 bases, J lost 8 bases, and 4 bases stayed unmatched. The CDR3 spells CASSTGTEEKLFF. CDR3 in DNA: TGTGCCAGTAGTACCGGGACAGAAGAAAAACTGTTTTTT.

This clone was counted between two and nine times. This chain links TRBV6-4 with TRBJ2-2; D is perhaps TRBD1 (5 bases). The CDR3 length is 15 residues. The germline gives CDR1 MRHNA, CDR2 SNTAGT. V lost 3 bases to trimming and J lost 5 bases, with 13 bases between them. CDR3 loop: CASSERAGQTGELFF. For the CDR3, the DNA is TGTGCCAGCAGTGAACGGGCAGGGCAAACCGGGGAGCTGTTTTTT.

The V and J genes are TRBV7-9 and TRBJ1-1; TRBD1 matches at 9 bases. Per the germline V gene, CDR1 is SEHNR and CDR2 is FQNEAQ (reference sequence). Germline trimming cut 5 bases from V and 3 bases from J; bases unmatched to any gene: 7. The CDR3 spans 15 residues. CDR3 bases: TGTGCCAGCAGCACCTCGACAGGGGGGTACACTGAAGCTTTCTTT. Protein sequence: CASSTSTGGYTEAFF.

This clone was seen a handful of times. This chain links TRBV18 with TRBJ2-6, with TRBD1 matching over 8 bases. The CDR3 sequence is 17 residues long. V shed 4 bases and J 4 bases; nucleotides not matched to a gene: 9. The germline gives CDR1 KGHSH, CDR2 LQKENI. The CDR3 DNA is TGTGCCAGCTCACGAGGACAGGGATCCTCAGGGGCCAACGTCCTGACTTTC. Translated, it gives CASSRGQGSSGANVLTF.

Note on this clone: The sample carries other DNA sequences with the same CDR3. The J gene is TRBJ2-3, the V gene TRBV4-1; TRBD2 agrees at 8 bases. The CDR3 spans 18 residues. The V gene end was trimmed by 5 bases and the J gene end by 0 bases; junction bases not matched to a gene: 13. Germline V gene lookup returns CDR1 MGHRA and CDR2 YSYEKL. CDR3 amino acids: CASSLGRSGGPSTDTQYF. In nucleotides, the CDR3 is TGCGCCAGCAGCTTGGGGCGAAGCGGGGGACCTAGCACAGATACGCAGTATTTT.

The chain uses TRBV2 and TRBJ1-6; the D gene is possibly TRBD1 (5 bases). The CDR3 loop spans 17 amino acids. Germline CDR1 is SNHLY and CDR2 is FYNNEI. V lost 5 bases and J 9 bases, leaving 23 bases between the germline ends. The CDR3 DNA follows: TGTGCCAGCAGTAGCCGAGGCGGGGTCAGGGAGCCTTCACCCCTCCACTTT. The encoded protein is CASSSRGGVREPSPLHF.

This clone has more than one count but fewer than ten. This chain joins TRBV6-5 and TRBJ1-1; TRBD1 matches 8 bases. CDR3 size: 14 residues. Per germline, CDR1 MNHEY and CDR2 SVGAGI. The junction had 4 bases not matched to a gene; V was cut back by 6 bases and J by 1 base. The DNA of the CDR3 is TGTGCCAGCAGGGCCGGACAGGGGAACACTGAAGCTTTCTTT. Translation: CASRAGQGNTEAFF.

The chain joins TRBV5-1 to TRBJ2-7; a weak D match, TRBD2 (5 bases). Looked up from germline, CDR1 is SGHRS and CDR2 is YFSETQ. V gave up 3 bases and J gave up 0 bases, with 16 bases separating them. This CDR3 comprises 16 residues. The chain's CDR3 is CASSSIGLTGSYEQYF. As DNA, the CDR3 is TGCGCCAGCAGCTCAATCGGACTTACCGGCTCCTACGAGCAGTACTTC.

This chain connects TRBV5-1 to TRBJ1-1; D unclear. V lost 2 bases and J 0 bases, leaving 8 bases between the germline ends. The CDR3 is 14 residues long. Germline V gene lookup returns CDR1 SGHRS and CDR2 YFSETQ. The DNA of the CDR3 is TGCGCCAGCAGCTTACTTTCATTGAACACTGAAGCTTTCTTT. It encodes CASSLLSLNTEAFF.

Concerning this clone itself: The same CDR3 can be traced to other DNA sequences in this sample. The V gene is TRBV6-1, the J gene TRBJ1-1; D gene uncertain. The germline V gene has CDR1 MNHNS and CDR2 SASEGT. This CDR3 comprises 13 residues. V lost 6 bases and J 1 base, leaving 9 bases between the germline ends. In DNA, the CDR3 is TGTGCCAGCAGGCGGACTGGGAACACTGAAGCTTTCTTT. This codes for CASRRTGNTEAFF.

V and J are TRBV15 and TRBJ2-2; 7 bases are shared with TRBD1. This CDR3 has 15 amino acids. After removal of 1 base from V and 4 bases from J, the junction contained 3 bases not matched to a gene. Germline lookup yields CDR1 LNHNV and CDR2 YYDKDF (reference sequence). CDR3 protein: CATSRGPGGTGELFF. The CDR3 nucleotides are TGTGCCACCAGCAGAGGTCCAGGGGGCACCGGGGAGCTGTTTTTT. The variable domain in full, completed from reference TRBV15 and TRBJ2-2, reads DAMVIQNPRYQVTQFGKPVTLSCSQTLNHNVMYWYQQKSSQAPKLLFHYYDKDFNNEADTPDNFQSRRPNTSFCFLDIRSPGLGDTAMYLCATSRGPGGTGELFFGEGSRLTVL.

This clone came up a few times. This chain uses TRBV29-1 with TRBJ1-2, with 8 bases aligning to TRBD1. This CDR3 is built from 18 residues. After removal of 1 base from V and 0 bases from J, the junction contained 13 bases not matched to a gene. Germline loops: CDR1 SQVTM, CDR2 ANQGSEA. The CDR3: CSVEGGQGRHGPNYGYTF. The CDR3 DNA follows: TGCAGCGTTGAAGGCGGACAGGGCAGACACGGGCCTAACTATGGCTACACCTTC.

The gene calls are TRBV11-2 and TRBJ2-2; 11 bases are a match to TRBD1. CDR1 and CDR2 (germline): SGHAT, FQNNGV. This CDR3 contains 16 residues. Losses at the gene ends were 4 bases for V and 7 bases for J; bases not matched to a gene: 8. CDR3 DNA sequence: TGTGCCAGCAGCTCTCCATACGGGACAGGGGGCGGGGAGCTGTTTTTT. It specifies CASSSPYGTGGGELFF.

This clone has just one count. Since the CDR3 does not end with the conserved phenylalanine or tryptophan, this likely comes from a read error. V and J are TRBV5-1 and TRBJ1-4; 8 bases line up with TRBD1. The junction had 11 bases not matched to a gene; V was cut back by 2 bases and J by 8 bases. Germline V CDR1 and CDR2: SGHRS, YFSETQ. The CDR3 is made up of 16 amino acids. The CDR3 loop is CASSLYGQGGREKLFV. In DNA, the CDR3 is TGCGCCAGCAGCTTATACGGACAGGGAGGGAGAGAAAAACTGTTTGTT.

The chain joins TRBV6-5 to TRBJ1-1; D uncertain. This CDR3 is 12 amino acids long. Germline V gene data show CDR1 as MNHEY and CDR2 as SVGAGI. With 8 bases removed from V and 6 bases from J, the gap between germline ends came to 13 bases. The CDR3 is CASGGEEAEAFF. For the CDR3, the DNA is TGTGCCAGCGGCGGAGAGGAGGCTGAAGCTTTCTTT.

The chain carries TRBV5-1 and TRBJ1-5; possible D gene TRBD1, 5 bases. Germline V gene lookup returns CDR1 SGHRS and CDR2 YFSETQ. This CDR3 comprises 15 residues. The germline V and J ends were trimmed by 3 bases and 6 bases, with 16 bases remaining between them. The CDR3 spells CASSSQGGWGQPQHF. CDR3 nucleotides: TGCGCCAGCAGCTCCCAGGGAGGATGGGGTCAGCCCCAGCATTTT.

The chain links TRBV27 to TRBJ1-6; 9 bases fit TRBD1. The V and J ends lost 5 bases and 7 bases, in that order; junction bases with no gene match: 3. The CDR3 contains 14 residues. CDR1 and CDR2 (germline): MNHEY, SMNVEV (reference sequence). The CDR3 nucleotides read TGTGCCAGCAGTCGGGGACAGGGCAATTCACCCCTCCACTTT. Its protein is CASSRGQGNSPLHF.

The chain has TRBV6-6 and TRBJ1-4, with 9 bases matching TRBD1. CDR1 is MNHNY and CDR2 is SVGAGI in the germline V gene (reference sequence). V was clipped by 5 bases and J by 6 bases; unmatched bases: 4. The CDR3 spans 14 residues. The CDR3 sequence is CASSLTGGDEKLFF. The CDR3 bases are TGTGCCAGCAGTCTAACAGGGGGCGATGAAAAACTGTTTTTT.

V usage is TRBV11-2 and J usage is TRBJ2-7; TRBD2 might be the D (6 bases). CDR3 length: 16 amino acids. Germline CDR1 reads SGHAT; CDR2 reads FQNNGV. The germline V and J ends were trimmed by 5 bases and 3 bases, with 20 bases remaining between them. CDR3 amino acids: CASSPLGGPNFYEQYF. The CDR3 DNA reads as TGTGCCAGCAGCCCCTTGGGGGGTCCCAACTTCTACGAGCAGTACTTC.

The chain recombines TRBV5-1 with TRBJ2-5; tentative D call: TRBD1 (5 bases). The ends were cut back, 0 bases at V and 5 bases at J, with 11 bases in the middle. The germline V gene encodes CDR1 SGHRS and CDR2 YFSETQ. The CDR3 runs to 14 residues. This chain's CDR3 is CASSLEGYGETQYF. The CDR3 DNA sequence: TGCGCCAGCAGCTTGGAGGGGTACGGGGAGACCCAGTACTTC.